This TCR beta chain stems from a study of neurological immune-mediated disorders. In its sample, this clonotype was seen many times. Each CDR3 protein is one row after TCRdb ran MiXCR on the 5' RACE reads. The sample holds tens of thousands of distinct CDR3 sequences, roughly 10% seen once. The CDR3 extends over 13 amino acids. V gave up 0 bases and J gave up 2 bases, with 6 bases separating them. The germline CDR1 and CDR2 sequences are SGHDT and YYEEEE. Time point of the sample: longitudinal time-point 1 (baseline). Unsorted libraries were prepared from 2 million PBMCs that had been stored at -80 C. The sequencing input was PBMCs. This chain joins TRBV5-6 and TRBJ2-7; D is unclear. This TCR came from a young man in good health. CDR3 coding DNA: TGTGCCAGCAGCTTGGTTGGTACCTACGAGCAGTACTTC. Its translation is CASSLVGTYEQYF.